Below, 32 T cell receptor beta chains from the same sample are listed, as sequenced in a study of CD8 T cells in Susac syndrome. cDNA came from around 0.5 to 1 ug RNA primed by random hexamers. TCRdb called the immunoSEQ multiplex PCR reads again in MiXCR, with one record for every CDR3 protein. The data contain hundreds of thousands of distinct CDR3 sequences, approximately 94% of them singletons. Input material: CD4+ T cells from PBMCs. These TCRs come from a human donor with Susac syndrome.

The chain uses TRBV5-6 and TRBJ1-1; D call uncertain. This CDR3 region has 13 residues. Germline CDR1 is SGHDT and CDR2 is YYEEEE. V dropped 1 base and J dropped 4 bases, with 8 bases sitting between them. The chain's CDR3 is CASSLSLGTEAFF. The CDR3 DNA reads as TGTGCCAGCAGCTTGTCTTTGGGCACTGAAGCTTTCTTT.

The CDR3 is CSVERGDTEAFF. In DNA form, the CDR3 reads TGCAGCGTTGAAAGGGGGGACACTGAAGCTTTCTTT. The V call is TRBV29-1, the J call TRBJ1-1; tentative D call: TRBD1 (6 bases). Germline V gene sequence: CDR1 SQVTM, CDR2 ANQGSEA. The CDR3 is 12 residues long. With 2 bases removed from V and 3 bases from J, the gap between germline ends came to 7 bases. The full variable domain, completed using reference TRBV29-1 and TRBJ1-1, is SAVISQKPSRDICQRGTSLTIQCQVDSQVTMMFWYRQQPGQSLTLIATANQGSEATYESGFVIDKFPISRPNLTFSTLTVSNMSPEDSSIYLCSVERGDTEAFFGQGTRLTVV.

The rearrangement uses TRBV20-1 and TRBJ1-5; 10 bases line up with TRBD1. The CDR3 runs to 16 residues. Germline loops: CDR1 DFQATT, CDR2 SNEGSKA (reference sequence). J was trimmed by 3 bases and V by 6 bases; bases with no gene match: 11. CDR3 loop: CSAGRGTGAINQPQHF. The CDR3 nucleotides read TGCAGTGCCGGCAGGGGGACAGGGGCGATCAATCAGCCCCAGCATTTT.

CDR3 sequence: CSAQGGGPTYNEQFF. In DNA form, the CDR3 reads TGCAGTGCTCAAGGCGGGGGGCCGACTTACAATGAGCAGTTCTTC. This sequence joins TRBV20-1 and TRBJ2-1; 8 bases are shared with TRBD2. In germline, CDR1 is DFQATT, CDR2 SNEGSKA (reference sequence). V shed 5 bases, J shed 4 bases, and the junction held 10 bases outside the gene matches. The CDR3 runs 15 residues.

V and J are TRBV7-6 and TRBJ2-7; D is possibly TRBD2 (5 bases). In germline, CDR1 is SGHVS, CDR2 FNYEAQ. V was shortened by 4 bases and J by 6 bases, with 13 bases between the two germline ends. The CDR3 has 13 residues. The CDR3 here is CASSSPGSGEQYF. CDR3 sequence (DNA): TGTGCCAGCAGCTCCCCGGGATCGGGCGAGCAGTACTTC. Variable domain in full (rest from reference TRBV7-6 and TRBJ2-7): GAGVSQSPRYKVTKRGQDVALRCDPISGHVSLYWYRQALGQGPEFLTYFNYEAQQDKSGLPNDRFSAERPEGSISTLTIQRTEQRDSAMYRCASSSPGSGEQYFGPGTRLTVT.

The sample holds a few counts of this clonotype. The chain is built from TRBV5-1 and TRBJ1-2; D may be TRBD1 (5 bases). The germline V gene has CDR1 SGHRS and CDR2 YFSETQ. The CDR3 totals 12 residues. With 2 bases removed from V and 8 bases from J, the gap between germline ends came to 10 bases. The CDR3 bases are TGCGCCAGCAGCTTCCCGGGGCCAGGCTACACCTTC. Protein: CASSFPGPGYTF.

The chain combines TRBV29-1 with TRBJ1-1; no firm D call. The V gene lost 0 bases and the J gene lost 1 base, with 3 bases spanning the gap. Germline lookup yields CDR1 SQVTM and CDR2 ANQGSEA. This CDR3 has 12 residues. The CDR3: CSVEESNTEAFF. The CDR3 coding sequence is TGCAGCGTTGAAGAGTCGAACACTGAAGCTTTCTTT.

This clonotype is a singleton in its sample. V usage is TRBV4-2 and J usage is TRBJ1-2; TRBD1 matches 7 bases. The CDR3 is 16 residues long. Germline-derived CDR1 and CDR2 are LGHNA and YNFKEQ. Losses at the gene ends were 4 bases for V and 4 bases for J; bases not matched to a gene: 12. The CDR3: CASSLFTGDVTYGYTF. The CDR3 region has the DNA TGTGCCAGCAGCCTTTTTACAGGGGATGTGACCTATGGCTACACCTTC.

As DNA, the CDR3 is TGTGCCAGCAGCCTCGGCCCCCCGGGGGCTGAAGCTTTCTTT. Protein: CASSLGPPGAEAFF. The genes are TRBV3-1 and TRBJ1-1; D is perhaps TRBD1 (5 bases). Germline CDR1 is LGHDT and CDR2 is YNNKEL (reference sequence). The V end was cut by 4 bases, the J end by 6 bases, with 15 bases between. This CDR3 has 14 amino acids.

The chain uses TRBV27 and TRBJ2-5; the D is unclear. V was cut by 6 bases and J by 3 bases, with 14 bases left in between. Germline V CDR1 and CDR2: MNHEY, SMNVEV (reference sequence). The length of the CDR3 is 14 residues. As DNA, the CDR3 is TGTGCCAGCAGCCGCAACTGGGCGGAAGAGACCCAGTACTTC. Protein product: CASSRNWAEETQYF.

The rearrangement joins TRBV7-2 to TRBJ2-5; 10 nucleotides align to TRBD2. V lost 1 base and J lost 4; bases outside the gene matches: 0. Germline V lookup: CDR1 SGHTA, CDR2 FQGNSA. There are 14 residues in the CDR3. CDR3 nucleotide sequence: TGTGCCAGCAGCTTAGGACTAGCGGGAGAGACCCAGTACTTC. Amino acid sequence: CASSLGLAGETQYF.

V usage is TRBV5-4 and J usage is TRBJ2-1, with 9 nucleotides matching TRBD1. The V and J ends lost 10 bases and 6 bases, in that order; junction bases with no gene match: 11. Germline values: CDR1 SGHNT, CDR2 YYREEE (reference sequence). The CDR3 loop spans 14 amino acids. As DNA, the CDR3 is TGTGCCTCTACCGGGACAGGGAACGCCAATGAGCAGTTCTTC. Translation: CASTGTGNANEQFF.

The chain uses TRBV11-2 and TRBJ2-7, with D possibly TRBD2 on 6 matching bases. CDR3 length: 15 residues. CDR1 SGHAT and CDR2 FQNNGV come from the germline V gene. V lost 0 bases and J 6 bases, leaving 15 bases between the germline ends. The CDR3 DNA reads as TGTGCCAGCAGCTTAGATGTCGTAGGAGGGGCCGAGCAGTACTTC. Translated, it gives CASSLDVVGGAEQYF. Supplemented by reference TRBV11-2 and TRBJ2-7, the full variable domain reads EAGVAQSPRYKIIEKRQSVAFWCNPISGHATLYWYQQILGQGPKLLIQFQNNGVVDDSQLPKDRFSAERLKGVDSTLKIQPAKLEDSAVYLCASSLDVVGGAEQYFGPGTRLTVT.

The genes are TRBV29-1 and TRBJ2-3, with 9 nucleotides matching TRBD2. The CDR3 is 15 amino acids. Germline V lookup: CDR1 SQVTM, CDR2 ANQGSEA. The ends lost 5 bases at V and 2 bases at J; junction bases unmatched: 8. The CDR3 sequence: CSVNPLAGSTDTQYF. DNA for the CDR3: TGCAGCGTTAATCCTCTAGCGGGGTCCACAGATACGCAGTATTTT.

The gene calls are TRBV20-1 and TRBJ2-5, with TRBD2 identical over 13 bases. The V and J ends lost 5 bases and 2 bases, in that order; junction bases with no gene match: 14. The CDR3 length is 18 residues. Germline assignment: CDR1 DFQATT and CDR2 SNEGSKA (reference sequence). The CDR3 spells CSAPSTSGGSYLQETQYF. The CDR3 DNA reads TGCAGTGCTCCATCGACTAGCGGGGGGTCCTATCTTCAAGAGACCCAGTACTTC.

The chain joins TRBV9 to TRBJ2-7, with TRBD1 identical over 8 bases. The CDR3 length is 15 residues. After removal of 0 bases from V and 5 bases from J, the junction contained 7 bases not matched to a gene. Germline V CDR1 and CDR2: SGDLS, YYNGEE. CDR3 amino acids: CASSVGTGRIDEQYF. The CDR3, as DNA: TGTGCCAGCAGCGTAGGGACAGGGAGGATTGACGAGCAGTACTTC.

The gene calls are TRBV6-6 and TRBJ1-1; D perhaps matches TRBD1 (5 bases). V dropped 5 bases and J dropped 11 bases, with 15 bases sitting between them. The CDR3 sequence is 12 residues long. Germline CDR1 MNHNY, CDR2 SVGAGI (reference sequence). The CDR3 loop is CASSLLGGVAFF. DNA for the CDR3: TGTGCCAGCAGTCTGCTGGGGGGAGTCGCTTTCTTT.

V and J are TRBV6-5 and TRBJ2-7; 12 bases line up with TRBD2. The V segment lost 6 bases and the J segment 4 bases; nucleotides outside the gene matches: 4. In germline, CDR1 is MNHEY, CDR2 SVGAGI. CDR3 length: 14 amino acids. This CDR3 reads CASSETSGGYEQYF. The CDR3 coding sequence is TGTGCCAGCAGCGAGACTAGCGGGGGATACGAGCAGTACTTC.

The chain carries TRBV15 and TRBJ1-3; D unclear. This CDR3 spans 14 amino acids. The V end lost 3 bases, the J end lost 0 bases, and 6 bases lay between the germline ends. Germline lookup yields CDR1 LNHNV and CDR2 YYDKDF (reference sequence). Written as DNA, the CDR3 is TGTGCCACCAGCAGGGGATACTCTGGAAACACCATATATTTT. It encodes CATSRGYSGNTIYF.

The table lists this clonotype with a count of one. The chain joins TRBV2 to TRBJ2-2; D not resolved. Germline V gene lookup returns CDR1 SNHLY and CDR2 FYNNEI. Trimming removed 7 bases at V and 0 bases at J, with 9 bases between. The CDR3 is 14 amino acids. This CDR3 is CASTKYSNTGELFF. CDR3 coding DNA: TGTGCCAGCACGAAATATTCGAACACCGGGGAGCTGTTTTTT.

This chain connects TRBV3-1 to TRBJ1-2; D is perhaps TRBD1 (6 bases). Trimming took off 1 base at V and 7 bases at J, with 10 bases between the two ends. CDR3 size: 13 residues. Germline CDR1 LGHDT, CDR2 YNNKEL (reference sequence). As DNA, the CDR3 is TGTGCCAGCAGCCAAGGGGGGGCGCTTGGCTACACCTTC. It codes for CASSQGGALGYTF.

The chain employs TRBV27 and TRBJ2-7; possible D gene TRBD1, 5 bases. CDR3 size: 14 residues. CDR1 is MNHEY, CDR2 SMNVEV, per germline (reference sequence). Between the trimmed V and J ends, which lost 3 bases and 3 bases, there was a span of 12 bases. CDR3: CASSFSGIGYEQYF. For the CDR3, the DNA is TGTGCCAGCAGTTTTTCAGGGATTGGCTACGAGCAGTACTTC.

The J gene is TRBJ1-5, the V gene TRBV20-1; 7 nucleotides align to TRBD1. The length of the CDR3 is 13 residues. The germline gives CDR1 DFQATT, CDR2 SNEGSKA (reference sequence). Trimming cost V 5 bases and J 7 bases; bases outside gene matches: 8. CDR3 residues: CSAGTVEGQPQHF. The CDR3 DNA sequence: TGCAGTGCTGGGACAGTAGAAGGACAGCCCCAGCATTTT.

V gene TRBV12-3 or TRBV12-4 combines with J gene TRBJ1-2, with D hard to call. With 2 bases removed from V and 1 base from J, the gap between germline ends came to 5 bases. CDR3 size: 13 residues. In DNA, the CDR3 is TGTGCCAGCAGTTTAACAGATAACTATGGCTACACCTTC. It yields the protein CASSLTDNYGYTF.

In DNA form, the CDR3 reads TGCGCCAGCAGCTTGGCCAGAGAGTACGAGCAGTACTTC. Translated, it gives CASSLAREYEQYF. The chain recombines TRBV5-1 with TRBJ2-7; no reliable D call. Trimming left V 0 bases short and J 4 bases short, with 8 bases between. The CDR3 runs to 13 residues. CDR1 SGHRS and CDR2 YFSETQ come from the germline V gene.

The J gene is TRBJ1-1, the V gene TRBV6-5, with D possibly matching TRBD1 (5 bases). Deletions cut 5 bases from V and 10 bases from J, with 17 bases between. The CDR3 totals 13 residues. Germline CDR1 MNHEY, CDR2 SVGAGI. The CDR3 is CASSRGPPRGAFF. DNA of the CDR3: TGTGCCAGCAGTAGGGGCCCTCCGAGGGGAGCTTTCTTT.

The chain is built from TRBV6-2 or TRBV6-3 and TRBJ2-1; 7 bases are shared with TRBD2. Trimming removed 7 bases from V and 1 base from J; junction bases left unmatched: 10. The CDR3 extends over 16 amino acids. The V gene's germline CDR1 is MNHEY and CDR2 SVGEGT. The CDR3: CASKGRGSGSYNEQFF. The CDR3 nucleotides read TGTGCCAGCAAGGGACGGGGTAGCGGGTCCTACAATGAGCAGTTCTTC.

This chain uses TRBV11-2 with TRBJ2-7; the D is unclear. V shed 2 bases and J shed 2 bases, with 10 bases lying between them. Per germline, CDR1 SGHAT and CDR2 FQNNGV. This CDR3 has 14 residues. CDR3 amino acids: CASSLKVSTYEQYF. The CDR3 coding sequence is TGTGCCAGCAGCTTAAAAGTCAGTACCTACGAGCAGTACTTC.

The rearrangement uses TRBV5-4 and TRBJ2-3; the match to TRBD1 covers 7 bases. Germline CDR1 is SGHNT and CDR2 is YYREEE (reference sequence). With 4 bases clipped from V and 3 bases from J, the junction kept 8 bases outside the gene matches. The length of the CDR3 is 15 residues. The CDR3 here is CASSRRQGDTDTQYF. In DNA, the CDR3 is TGTGCCAGCAGCCGGCGCCAGGGGGATACAGATACGCAGTATTTT.

The gene calls are TRBV9 and TRBJ2-3; possibly TRBD2 for D (5 bases). Trimming pared 0 bases from V and 2 bases from J, leaving 10 bases between. This CDR3 contains 15 residues. Germline V gene data show CDR1 as SGDLS and CDR2 as YYNGEE. As DNA, the CDR3 is TGTGCCAGCAGCGTAGCAGGACTCACCACAGATACGCAGTATTTT. Encoded protein: CASSVAGLTTDTQYF.

This rearrangement joins TRBV9 to TRBJ2-3; 11 nucleotides match TRBD2. The CDR3 covers 17 residues. V shed 0 bases, J shed 3 bases, and the junction held 6 bases outside the gene matches. The germline V gene encodes CDR1 SGDLS and CDR2 YYNGEE. CDR3 residues: CASSVGPSGGRTDTQYF. In DNA, the CDR3 is TGTGCCAGCAGCGTAGGGCCTAGCGGGGGGCGGACAGATACGCAGTATTTT.

The chain recombines TRBV7-2 with TRBJ1-6; possibly TRBD1 for D (6 bases). V lost 5 bases and J 10 bases, leaving 12 bases between the germline ends. The CDR3 covers 13 residues. Germline-derived CDR1 and CDR2 are SGHTA and FQGNSA. The CDR3 coding sequence is TGTGCCAGCAGCGTCACAGGGCCCTCACCCCTCCACTTT. Protein product: CASSVTGPSPLHF.